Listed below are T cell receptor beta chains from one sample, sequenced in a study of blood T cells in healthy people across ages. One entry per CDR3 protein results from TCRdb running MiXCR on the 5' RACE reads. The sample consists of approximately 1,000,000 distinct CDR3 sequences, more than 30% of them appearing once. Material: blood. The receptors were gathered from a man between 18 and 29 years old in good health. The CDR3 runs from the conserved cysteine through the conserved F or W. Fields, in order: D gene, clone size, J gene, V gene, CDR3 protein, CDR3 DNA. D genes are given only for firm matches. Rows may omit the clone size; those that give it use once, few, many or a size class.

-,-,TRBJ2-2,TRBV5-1,CASSLLQTNAGELFF,TGCGCCAGCAGCTTGCTTCAGACGAACGCCGGGGAGCTGTTTTTT
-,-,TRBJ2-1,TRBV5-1,CASSRTPNYEQFF,TGCGCCAGCAGTCGCACGCCGAACTACGAGCAGTTCTTC
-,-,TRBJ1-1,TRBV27,CASSTGAGRNTEAFF,TGTGCCAGCAGTACAGGTGCCGGGAGGAACACTGAAGCTTTCTTT
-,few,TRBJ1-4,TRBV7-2,CASSLLSPGEKLFF,TGTGCCAGCAGCTTACTAAGTCCAGGCGAAAAACTGTTTTTT
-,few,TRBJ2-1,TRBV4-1,CASSQRLQDNEQFF,TGCGCCAGCAGCCAAAGATTACAGGACAATGAGCAGTTCTTC
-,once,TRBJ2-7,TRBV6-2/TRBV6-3,CASTQRVSYEQYF,TGTGCCAGCACCCAGAGGGTGAGCTACGAGCAGTACTTC
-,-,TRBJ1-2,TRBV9,CASTTPGRDGYTF,TGTGCCAGCACCACTCCAGGGCGTGATGGCTACACCTTC
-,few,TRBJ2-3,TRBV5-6,CASSYWTRGATDTQYF,TGTGCCAGCAGCTACTGGACGAGGGGGGCCACAGATACGCAGTATTTT
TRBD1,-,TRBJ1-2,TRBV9,CASSSQTTGIYGYTF,TGTGCCAGCAGCTCCCAAACGACAGGGATCTATGGCTACACCTTC
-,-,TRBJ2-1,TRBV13,CASSLKPGTGSQETQFF,TGTGCCAGCAGCTTAAAGCCTGGGACGGGATCGCAAGAGACCCAGTTCTTC
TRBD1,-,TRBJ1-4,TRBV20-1,CSARDGTVDEKLFF,TGCAGTGCTAGAGATGGGACAGTAGACGAAAAACTGTTTTTT
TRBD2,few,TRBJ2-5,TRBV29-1,CSVEWTSDGTQYF,TGCAGCGTTGAGTGGACTAGCGACGGGACCCAGTACTTC
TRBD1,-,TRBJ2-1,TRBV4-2,CTSSQERDRVYNEQFF,TGTACCAGCAGCCAAGAGAGGGACAGGGTCTACAATGAGCAGTTCTTC
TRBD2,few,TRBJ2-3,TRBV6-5,CASSTTSGEYTDTQYF,TGTGCCAGCAGTACGACTAGCGGGGAATACACAGATACGCAGTATTTT
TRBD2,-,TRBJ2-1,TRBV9,CASSVGAGIHNEQFF,TGTGCCAGCAGCGTAGGAGCGGGGATACACAATGAGCAGTTCTTC
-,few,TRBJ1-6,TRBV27,CASRLGGSEDNSPLHF,TGTGCCAGCAGGTTAGGGGGATCCGAGGATAATTCACCCCTCCACTTT
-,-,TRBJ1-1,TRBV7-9,CASSLSTGFDPAEAFF,TGTGCCAGCAGCTTAAGTACGGGATTCGATCCCGCTGAAGCTTTCTTT
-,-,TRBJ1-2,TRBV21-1,CASSKGPGTGTDGYTF,TGTGCCAGCAGCAAAGGTCCCGGGACAGGGACCGATGGCTACACCTTC
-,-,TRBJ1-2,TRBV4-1,CASKPGGGDYGYTF,TGCGCCAGCAAACCCGGAGGGGGAGACTATGGCTACACCTTC
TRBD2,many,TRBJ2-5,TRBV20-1,CSATSGGQETQYF,TGCAGCGCGACTAGCGGGGGACAAGAGACCCAGTACTTC
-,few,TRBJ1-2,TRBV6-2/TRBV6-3,CASSDQANYGYTF,TGTGCCAGCAGTGACCAGGCCAACTATGGCTACACCTTC
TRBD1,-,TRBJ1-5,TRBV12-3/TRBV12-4,CASSPGGDLSSQHF,TGTGCCAGCAGCCCAGGGGGGGACCTCTCTTCCCAGCATTTT
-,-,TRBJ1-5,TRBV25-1,CASSGAGAQPQHF,TGTGCCAGCAGTGGGGCAGGGGCCCAGCCCCAGCATTTT
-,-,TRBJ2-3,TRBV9,CASSVRSKLSTDTQYF,TGTGCCAGCAGCGTGCGATCAAAGCTGAGCACAGATACGCAGTATTTT
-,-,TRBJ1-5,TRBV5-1,CASSAPSRLPNQPQHF,TGCGCCAGTTCGGCCCCATCACGACTCCCCAATCAGCCCCAGCATTTT
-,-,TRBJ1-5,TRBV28,CASSFRTNNQPQHF,TGTGCCAGCAGTTTTAGGACAAATAATCAGCCCCAGCATTTT
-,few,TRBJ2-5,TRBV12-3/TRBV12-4,CASSPDRIETQYF,TGTGCCAGCAGCCCCGATAGGATAGAGACCCAGTACTTC
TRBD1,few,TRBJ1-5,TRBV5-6,CASSNGQGLYSNQPQHF,TGTGCCAGCAGTAATGGACAGGGGTTATATAGCAATCAGCCCCAGCATTTT
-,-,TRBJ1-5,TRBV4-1,CASSHNPNGPHSNQPQHF,TGCGCCAGCAGCCATAACCCGAATGGGCCCCATAGCAATCAGCCCCAGCATTTT
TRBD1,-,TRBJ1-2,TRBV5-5,CASTVTGGDYGYTF,TGTGCCAGCACCGTGACAGGGGGCGACTATGGCTACACCTTC
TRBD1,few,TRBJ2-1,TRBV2,CASSARPGTGGVGSYNEQFF,TGTGCCAGCAGTGCCCGTCCGGGGACAGGGGGAGTCGGTAGCTACAATGAGCAGTTCTTC
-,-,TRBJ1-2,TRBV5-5,CASSSPAEFRYGYTF,TGTGCCAGCAGCTCCCCCGCCGAATTCAGATATGGCTACACCTTC
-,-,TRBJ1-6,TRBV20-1,CSARNREASPLHF,TGCAGTGCTAGAAACAGGGAGGCATCACCCCTCCACTTT
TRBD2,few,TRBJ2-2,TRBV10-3,CAINPSGGPSTGELFF,TGTGCCATCAACCCTAGCGGGGGGCCGAGCACCGGGGAGCTGTTTTTT
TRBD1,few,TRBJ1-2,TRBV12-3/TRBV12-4,CASSLALGRGHHGYTF,TGTGCCAGCAGTTTAGCGCTGGGCAGGGGGCACCATGGCTACACCTTC
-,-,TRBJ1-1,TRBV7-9,CASSPPGALNTEAFF,TGTGCCAGCAGCCCCCCCGGGGCACTGAACACTGAAGCTTTCTTT
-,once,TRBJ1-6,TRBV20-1,CSARGSGYSPLHF,TGCAGTGCTAGAGGGTCAGGGTACTCACCCCTCCACTTT
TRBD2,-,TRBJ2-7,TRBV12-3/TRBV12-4,CASRTAGVYEQYF,TGTGCCAGCAGGACCGCGGGGGTGTACGAGCAGTACTTC
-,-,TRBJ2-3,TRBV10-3,CAISESSTADTQYF,TGTGCCATCAGTGAGTCGTCTACGGCAGATACGCAGTATTTT